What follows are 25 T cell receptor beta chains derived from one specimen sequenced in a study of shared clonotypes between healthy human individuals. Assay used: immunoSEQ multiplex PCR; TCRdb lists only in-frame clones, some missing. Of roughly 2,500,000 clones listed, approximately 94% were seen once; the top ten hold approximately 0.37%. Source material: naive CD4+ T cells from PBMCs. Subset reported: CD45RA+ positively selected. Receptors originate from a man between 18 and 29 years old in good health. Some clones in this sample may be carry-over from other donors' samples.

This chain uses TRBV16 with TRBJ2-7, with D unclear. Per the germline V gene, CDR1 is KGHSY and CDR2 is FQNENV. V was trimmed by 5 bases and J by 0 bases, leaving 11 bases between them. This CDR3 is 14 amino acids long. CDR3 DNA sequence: TGTGCCAGCAGCGGGCGGTTCGACTCCTACGAGCAGTACTTC. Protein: CASSGRFDSYEQYF.

The CDR3 DNA sequence: TGTGCCACCAGCAAATTTGGGACACCAAACTATGGCTACACCTTC. Its protein product is CATSKFGTPNYGYTF. This sequence joins TRBV15 and TRBJ1-2; the D gene is possibly TRBD1 (6 bases). From germline, CDR1 is LNHNV and CDR2 YYDKDF (reference sequence). This CDR3 region has 15 residues. V was clipped by 4 bases and J by 2 bases, with 14 bases between them.

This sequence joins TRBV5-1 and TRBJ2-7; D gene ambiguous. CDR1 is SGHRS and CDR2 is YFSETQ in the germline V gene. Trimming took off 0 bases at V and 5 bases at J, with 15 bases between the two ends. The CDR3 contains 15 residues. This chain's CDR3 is CASSLERSWMNEQYF. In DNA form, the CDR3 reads TGCGCCAGCAGCTTGGAACGAAGCTGGATGAACGAGCAGTACTTC.

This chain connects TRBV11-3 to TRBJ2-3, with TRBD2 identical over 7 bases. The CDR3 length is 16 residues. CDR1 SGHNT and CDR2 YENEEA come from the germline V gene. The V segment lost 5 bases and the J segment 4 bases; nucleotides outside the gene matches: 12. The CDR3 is CASSQDPTSAADTQYF. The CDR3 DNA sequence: TGTGCCAGCAGCCAAGACCCAACTAGCGCGGCAGATACGCAGTATTTT.

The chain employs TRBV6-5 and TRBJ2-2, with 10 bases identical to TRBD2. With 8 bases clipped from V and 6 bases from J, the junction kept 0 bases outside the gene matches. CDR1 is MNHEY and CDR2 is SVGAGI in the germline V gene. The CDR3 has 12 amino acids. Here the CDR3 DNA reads TGTGCCAGCGGACTAGCGGCCGGGGAGCTGTTTTTT. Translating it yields CASGLAAGELFF.

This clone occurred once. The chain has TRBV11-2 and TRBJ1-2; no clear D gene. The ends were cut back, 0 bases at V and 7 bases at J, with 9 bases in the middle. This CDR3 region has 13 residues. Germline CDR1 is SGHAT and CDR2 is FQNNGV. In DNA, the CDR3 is TGTGCCAGCAGCTTAGACCGTTGGGGTGGCTACACCTTC. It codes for CASSLDRWGGYTF.

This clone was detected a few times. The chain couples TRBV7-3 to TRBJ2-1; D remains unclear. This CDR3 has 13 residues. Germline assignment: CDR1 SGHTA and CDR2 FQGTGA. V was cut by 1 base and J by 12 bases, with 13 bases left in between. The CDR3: CASSLSDLQLQFF. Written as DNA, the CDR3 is TGTGCCAGCAGCTTAAGCGACCTCCAACTGCAGTTCTTC.

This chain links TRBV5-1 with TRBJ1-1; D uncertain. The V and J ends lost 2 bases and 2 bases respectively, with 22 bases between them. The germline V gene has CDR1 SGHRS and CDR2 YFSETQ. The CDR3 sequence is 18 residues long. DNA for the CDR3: TGCGCCAGCAGCTTAATCAGGCAGAGAGACGGACTAAACACTGAAGCTTTCTTT. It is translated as CASSLIRQRDGLNTEAFF.

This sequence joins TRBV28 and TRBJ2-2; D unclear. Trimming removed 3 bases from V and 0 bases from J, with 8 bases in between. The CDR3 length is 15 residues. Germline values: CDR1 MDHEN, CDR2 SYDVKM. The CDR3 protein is CASSLDPSNTGELFF. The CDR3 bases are TGTGCCAGCAGTTTGGATCCCTCGAACACCGGGGAGCTGTTTTTT.

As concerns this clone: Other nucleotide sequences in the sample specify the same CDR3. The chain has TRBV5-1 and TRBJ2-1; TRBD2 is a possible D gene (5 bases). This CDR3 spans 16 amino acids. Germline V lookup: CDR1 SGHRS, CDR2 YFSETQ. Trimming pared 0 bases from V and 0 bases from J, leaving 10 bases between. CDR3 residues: CASSLGGWGSYNEQFF. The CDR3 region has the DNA TGCGCCAGCAGCTTGGGCGGGTGGGGCTCCTACAATGAGCAGTTCTTC.

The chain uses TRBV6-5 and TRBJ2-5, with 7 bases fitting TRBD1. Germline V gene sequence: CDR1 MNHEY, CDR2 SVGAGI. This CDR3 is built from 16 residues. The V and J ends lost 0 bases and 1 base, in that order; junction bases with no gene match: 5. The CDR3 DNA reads TGTGCCAGCAGTTACTCTGGGACAGCTTTCCAAGAGACCCAGTACTTC. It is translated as CASSYSGTAFQETQYF.

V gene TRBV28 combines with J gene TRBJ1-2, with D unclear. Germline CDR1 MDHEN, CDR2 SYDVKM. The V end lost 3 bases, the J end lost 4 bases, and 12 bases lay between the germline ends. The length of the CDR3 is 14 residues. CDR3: CASSFSFGSYGYTF. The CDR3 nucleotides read TGTGCCAGCAGTTTCAGTTTTGGCAGCTATGGCTACACCTTC.

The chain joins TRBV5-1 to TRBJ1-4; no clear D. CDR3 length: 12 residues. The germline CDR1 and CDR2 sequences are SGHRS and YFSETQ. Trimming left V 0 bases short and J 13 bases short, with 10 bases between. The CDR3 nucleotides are TGCGCCAGCAGCTTGGTGGGGAACCGACTGTTTTTT. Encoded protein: CASSLVGNRLFF.

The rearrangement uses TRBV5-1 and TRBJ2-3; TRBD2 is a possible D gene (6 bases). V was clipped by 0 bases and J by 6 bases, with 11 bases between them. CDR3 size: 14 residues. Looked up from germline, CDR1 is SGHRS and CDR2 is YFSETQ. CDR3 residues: CASSLAQAGDTQYF. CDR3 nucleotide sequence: TGCGCCAGCAGCTTGGCCCAGGCGGGGGATACGCAGTATTTT.

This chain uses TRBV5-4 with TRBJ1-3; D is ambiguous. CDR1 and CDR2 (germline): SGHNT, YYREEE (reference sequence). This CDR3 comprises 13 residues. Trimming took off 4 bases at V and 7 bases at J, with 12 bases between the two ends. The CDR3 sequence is CASSVSSGNTIYF. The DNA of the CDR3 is TGTGCCAGCAGCGTTTCGAGCGGGAACACCATATATTTT. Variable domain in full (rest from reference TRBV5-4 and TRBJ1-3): ETGVTQSPTHLIKTRGQQVTLRCSSQSGHNTVSWYQQALGQGPQFIFQYYREEENGRGNFPPRFSGLQFPNYSSELNVNALELDDSALYLCASSVSSGNTIYFGEGSWLTVV.

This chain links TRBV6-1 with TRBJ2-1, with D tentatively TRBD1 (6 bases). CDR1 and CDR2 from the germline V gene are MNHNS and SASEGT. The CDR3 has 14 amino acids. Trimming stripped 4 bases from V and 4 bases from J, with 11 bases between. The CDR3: CASSVGRGYNEQFF. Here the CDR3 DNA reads TGTGCCAGCAGTGTGGGCAGGGGTTACAATGAGCAGTTCTTC.

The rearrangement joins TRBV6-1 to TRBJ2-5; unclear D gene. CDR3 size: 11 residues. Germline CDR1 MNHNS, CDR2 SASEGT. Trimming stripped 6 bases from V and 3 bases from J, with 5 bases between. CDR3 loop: CASRQEETQYF. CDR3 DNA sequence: TGTGCCAGCAGGCAAGAAGAGACCCAGTACTTC.

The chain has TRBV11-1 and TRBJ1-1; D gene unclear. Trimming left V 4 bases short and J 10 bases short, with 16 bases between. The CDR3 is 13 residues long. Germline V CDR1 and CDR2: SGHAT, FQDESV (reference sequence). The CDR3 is CASSSFAGSGAFF. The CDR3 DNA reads TGTGCCAGCAGCTCTTTCGCCGGGAGCGGAGCTTTCTTT.

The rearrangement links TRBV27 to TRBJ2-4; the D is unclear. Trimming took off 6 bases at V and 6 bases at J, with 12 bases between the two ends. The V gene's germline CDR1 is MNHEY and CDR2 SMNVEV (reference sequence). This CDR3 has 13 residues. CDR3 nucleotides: TGTGCCAGCAGACCGGGCAGAGGAAACATTCAGTACTTC. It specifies CASRPGRGNIQYF.

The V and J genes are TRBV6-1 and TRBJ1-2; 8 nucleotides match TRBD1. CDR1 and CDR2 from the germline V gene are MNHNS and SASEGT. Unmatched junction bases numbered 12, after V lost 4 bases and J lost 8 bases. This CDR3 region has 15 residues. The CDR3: CASSGTGWVSGGYTF. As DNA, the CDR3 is TGTGCCAGCAGTGGGACAGGGTGGGTTTCGGGGGGCTACACCTTC.

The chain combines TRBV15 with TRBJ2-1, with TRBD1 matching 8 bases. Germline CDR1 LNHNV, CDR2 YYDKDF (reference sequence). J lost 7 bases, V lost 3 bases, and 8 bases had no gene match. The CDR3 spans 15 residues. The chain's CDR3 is CATSSLQGARNEQFF. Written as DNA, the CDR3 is TGTGCCACCAGCAGTCTCCAGGGGGCGCGTAATGAGCAGTTCTTC.

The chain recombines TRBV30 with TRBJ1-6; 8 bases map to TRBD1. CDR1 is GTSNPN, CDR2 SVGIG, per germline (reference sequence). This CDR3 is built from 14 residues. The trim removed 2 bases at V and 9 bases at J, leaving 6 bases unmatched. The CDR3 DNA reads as TGTGCCTGGAGTTCGGGACAGGCGCTTTCACCCCTCCACTTT. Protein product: CAWSSGQALSPLHF.

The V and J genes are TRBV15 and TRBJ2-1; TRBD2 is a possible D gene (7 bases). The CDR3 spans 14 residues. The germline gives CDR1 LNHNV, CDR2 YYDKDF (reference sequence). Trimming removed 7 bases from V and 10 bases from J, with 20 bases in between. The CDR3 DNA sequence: TGTGCCACCACCGGAGGGGGGGAAGTAAGGGAGCAGTTCTTC. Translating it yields CATTGGGEVREQFF.

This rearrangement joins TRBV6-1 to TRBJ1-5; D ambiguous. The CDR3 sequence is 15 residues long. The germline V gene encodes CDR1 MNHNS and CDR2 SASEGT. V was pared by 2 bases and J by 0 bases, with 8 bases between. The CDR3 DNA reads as TGTGCCAGCAGTGAAAGAGGTAATAGCAATCAGCCCCAGCATTTT. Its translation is CASSERGNSNQPQHF.

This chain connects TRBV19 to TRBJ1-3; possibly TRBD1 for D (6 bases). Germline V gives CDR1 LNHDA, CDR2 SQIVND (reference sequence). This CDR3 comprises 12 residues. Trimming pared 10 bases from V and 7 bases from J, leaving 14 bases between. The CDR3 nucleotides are TGTGCCACCGACGGAGGGGGGAACACCATATATTTT. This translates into CATDGGGNTIYF.